These 14 T cell receptor beta chains originate from one sample sequenced in a study of OX40 agonist ivuxolimab in advanced cancers. This table comes from immunoSEQ multiplex PCR, and its TCRdb copy is limited to in-frame clones, with some not included. This table has tens of thousands of clones, roughly 82% appearing once. The starting material was CD4+ or CD8+ T cells sorted from blood, obtained in a trial of the OX40 agonist ivuxolimab. These TCRs come from an adult with an advanced solid tumor such as melanoma, head and neck, liver or kidney cancer.

The V and J genes are TRBV11-3 and TRBJ2-2; D not certain. V was shortened by 0 bases and J by 6 bases, with 2 bases between the two germline ends. The CDR3 length is 12 residues. Germline V lookup: CDR1 SGHNT, CDR2 YENEEA. CDR3 coding DNA: TGTGCCAGCAGCTTAGATCCCGGGGAGCTGTTTTTT. It specifies CASSLDPGELFF. Looking up the rest from reference TRBV11-3 and TRBJ2-2 gives the full variable domain: EAGVVQSPRYKIIEKKQPVAFWCNPISGHNTLYWYLQNLGQGPELLIRYENEEAVDDSQLPKDRFSAERLKGVDSTLKIQPAELGDSAVYLCASSLDPGELFFGEGSRLTVL.

V gene TRBV15 combines with J gene TRBJ1-2; possibly TRBD1 for D (6 bases). This CDR3 spans 15 amino acids. CDR1 and CDR2 (germline): LNHNV, YYDKDF (reference sequence). The V gene lost 5 bases and the J gene lost 8 bases, with 21 bases spanning the gap. The CDR3 bases are TGTGCCACCAGCCCGGGGCGGACAGACGTTAAAGGCTACACCTTC. Its protein product is CATSPGRTDVKGYTF.

The genes are TRBV4-1 and TRBJ1-2; 11 positions agree with TRBD1. The germline gives CDR1 MGHRA, CDR2 YSYEKL. The CDR3 sequence is 17 residues long. Trimming cost V 0 bases and J 7 bases; bases outside gene matches: 10. CDR3 sequence reads: CASSQDDTGQGETGYTF. CDR3 DNA sequence: TGCGCCAGCAGCCAAGATGATACGGGACAGGGGGAAACTGGCTACACCTTC.

A single count supports this clone. The chain uses TRBV13 and TRBJ1-1; the D is unclear. The V gene lost 1 base and the J gene lost 0 bases, with 9 bases spanning the gap. The germline V gene encodes CDR1 PRHDT and CDR2 FYEKMQ (reference sequence). The CDR3 has 15 residues. DNA of the CDR3: TGTGCCAGCAGCTTAGAGGGTCCTATGAACACTGAAGCTTTCTTT. Protein: CASSLEGPMNTEAFF.

This sequence joins TRBV6-1 and TRBJ1-5; tentatively, D is TRBD1 (5 bases). CDR3 length: 14 residues. The germline CDR1 and CDR2 sequences are MNHNS and SASEGT. V lost 2 bases and J 6 bases, leaving 11 bases between the germline ends. The CDR3 here is CASSELDGGQPQHF. CDR3 coding DNA: TGTGCCAGCAGTGAACTGGACGGGGGTCAGCCCCAGCATTTT.

This sequence joins TRBV28 and TRBJ2-7, with 7 nucleotides matching TRBD1. V shed 4 bases, J shed 0 bases, and the junction held 15 bases outside the gene matches. The V gene's germline CDR1 is MDHEN and CDR2 SYDVKM. CDR3 length: 18 residues. In nucleotides, the CDR3 is TGTGCCAGCAGTTCTAATTTAGACCGGGACAGAGGCTCCTACGAGCAGTACTTC. Translation: CASSSNLDRDRGSYEQYF. The whole variable domain, filled in from reference TRBV28 and TRBJ2-7, reads DVKVTQSSRYLVKRTGEKVFLECVQDMDHENMFWYRQDPGLGLRLIYFSYDVKMKEKGDIPEGYSVSREKKERFSLILESASTNQTSMYLCASSSNLDRDRGSYEQYFGPGTRLTVT.

This chain links TRBV28 with TRBJ2-3; D possibly corresponds to TRBD2 (5 bases). Trimming took off 4 bases at V and 4 bases at J, with 18 bases between the two ends. The CDR3 runs to 16 residues. The germline V gene encodes CDR1 MDHEN and CDR2 SYDVKM. DNA for the CDR3: TGTGCCAGCAGTTCCCTCACGAGGGAGCGACCAGATACGCAGTATTTT. Translated: CASSSLTRERPDTQYF. The whole variable domain, remainder taken from reference TRBV28 and TRBJ2-3, is DVKVTQSSRYLVKRTGEKVFLECVQDMDHENMFWYRQDPGLGLRLIYFSYDVKMKEKGDIPEGYSVSREKKERFSLILESASTNQTSMYLCASSSLTRERPDTQYFGPGTRLTVL.

The J gene is TRBJ2-3, the V gene TRBV18; TRBD1 agrees at 9 bases. CDR1 and CDR2 from the germline V gene are KGHSH and LQKENI. This CDR3 spans 16 amino acids. With V trimmed by 3 bases and J by 2 bases, 6 bases remained unmatched. CDR3 sequence (DNA): TGTGCCAGCTCACCTAGGGACAGGGCATCCACAGATACGCAGTATTTT. It specifies CASSPRDRASTDTQYF.

V usage is TRBV6-4 and J usage is TRBJ2-3; a weak D match, TRBD1 (5 bases). This CDR3 contains 14 residues. V lost 4 bases and J lost 3, with 11 bases in between. CDR1 is MRHNA, CDR2 SNTAGT, per germline. In DNA form, the CDR3 reads TGTGCCAGCAGTGCGCTGTCAGGGACAGATACGCAGTATTTT. Its protein product is CASSALSGTDTQYF.

The V and J genes are TRBV5-4 and TRBJ2-7; 7 bases match TRBD2. J was trimmed by 1 base and V by 4 bases; bases with no gene match: 5. Germline CDR1 SGHNT, CDR2 YYREEE (reference sequence). This CDR3 contains 14 residues. DNA of the CDR3: TGTGCCAGCAGCCCCGCGGGGGATTCCTACGAGCAGTACTTC. This sequence encodes CASSPAGDSYEQYF.

The chain carries TRBV27 and TRBJ2-5; TRBD2 matches 9 bases. In germline, CDR1 is MNHEY, CDR2 SMNVEV (reference sequence). The V segment lost 4 bases and the J segment 1 base; nucleotides outside the gene matches: 10. This CDR3 region has 17 residues. The DNA of the CDR3 is TGTGCCAGCAGTTCCTCCCTAGCGGGGCCGTCCCAAGAGACCCAGTACTTC. Translated: CASSSSLAGPSQETQYF.

The J gene is TRBJ2-3, the V gene TRBV2; 10 bases are a match to TRBD2. The CDR3 is 15 residues long. V shed 5 bases, J shed 4 bases, and the junction held 6 bases outside the gene matches. The V gene's germline CDR1 is SNHLY and CDR2 FYNNEI. CDR3 in DNA: TGTGCCAGCAGTCCCACTAGCGGGAAGCCAGATACGCAGTATTTT. Protein sequence: CASSPTSGKPDTQYF.

The gene calls are TRBV21-1 and TRBJ2-7; TRBD1, as called in the table, went unchecked against the DNA. TRBV21-1 is classified as a pseudogene. The CDR3 consists of 15 residues. DNA of the CDR3: TGTGCCAGCAGCAAAGATCCAGAACCAGACTACGAGCAGTACTTC. Protein product: CASSKDPEPDYEQYF.

The chain recombines TRBV27 with TRBJ2-3; D may be TRBD1 or TRBD2 (8 bases each). CDR1 MNHEY and CDR2 SMNVEV come from the germline V gene (reference sequence). This CDR3 region has 19 residues. V lost 7 bases to trimming and J lost 5 bases, with 31 bases between them. CDR3 sequence: CASTRIGGVAGQVGDTQYF. The CDR3 DNA reads TGTGCCAGCACTCGCATCGGGGGGGTAGCGGGACAGGTGGGAGATACGCAGTATTTT.